This T cell receptor (beta chain) was sequenced for a study of Ad26.COV2.S vaccination and SARS-CoV-2 variants. Worth noting for this clone: The antigen remains undetermined.

Findings and caveats of the study: Responses of spike-specific T cells (both CD8+ and CD4+) reportedly showed substantial breadth after vaccination. The TCR breadth and depth analyses may have produced an underestimate of total T cell responses. Higher spike-specific TCR breadth was found in vaccine recipients than in placebo recipients.

Per the germline V gene, CDR1 is KGHSH and CDR2 is LQKENI. Trimming removed 3 bases from V and 1 base from J, with 10 bases in between. The CDR3 has 15 residues. Using immunoSEQ multiplex PCR, the repertoire was profiled, and TCRdb retains in-frame clones only, with some absent. The top ten clones hold around a sixth of a sample with around 94,000 clones, around three quarters of them seen once. The TCR originated in a human donor who had recovered from COVID-19. The sequences come from peripheral blood, collected after recovery from COVID-19. This chain connects TRBV18 to TRBJ1-5; no definite D call. The CDR3 reads CASSPSVSSNQPQHF. The CDR3 DNA reads TGTGCCAGCTCACCCTCCGTTTCCAGCAATCAGCCCCAGCATTTT.